This TCR beta chain was retrieved from a study of T cells after yellow fever vaccination. Overall study results and limits: In post-booster samples, most primary-vaccination clones reappeared (under 98% CD4, about 90% CD8). Overlap between CD4 and CD8 compartments was detected for a small share of clonotypes. Weaker overall was a secondary response that nonetheless peaked faster, on day 5 versus 15.

Details on this clonotype: Its antigen is unidentified.

TCRdb ran MiXCR on the 5' RACE reads and lists one entry per CDR3 protein. The sample shows 200,000 to 300,000 distinct CDR3 sequences, less than 7.5% of them seen only once. Trimming took 5 bases from V and 4 from J; bases not matched to a gene: 8. From germline, CDR1 is DFQATT and CDR2 SNEGSKA (reference sequence). The CDR3 totals 14 residues. The sequence was collected from a man aged 30 to 39 who received the YFV17D yellow fever vaccine. The rearrangement uses TRBV20-1 and TRBJ1-5, with TRBD1 matching 7 bases. This specimen was CD4+ T cells sorted from PBMCs, taken on the day of the yellow fever booster vaccination. The CDR3 DNA sequence: TGCAGTGCTGGGAAGGGACAGCCAAATCAGCCCCAGCATTTT. This encodes CSAGKGQPNQPQHF.